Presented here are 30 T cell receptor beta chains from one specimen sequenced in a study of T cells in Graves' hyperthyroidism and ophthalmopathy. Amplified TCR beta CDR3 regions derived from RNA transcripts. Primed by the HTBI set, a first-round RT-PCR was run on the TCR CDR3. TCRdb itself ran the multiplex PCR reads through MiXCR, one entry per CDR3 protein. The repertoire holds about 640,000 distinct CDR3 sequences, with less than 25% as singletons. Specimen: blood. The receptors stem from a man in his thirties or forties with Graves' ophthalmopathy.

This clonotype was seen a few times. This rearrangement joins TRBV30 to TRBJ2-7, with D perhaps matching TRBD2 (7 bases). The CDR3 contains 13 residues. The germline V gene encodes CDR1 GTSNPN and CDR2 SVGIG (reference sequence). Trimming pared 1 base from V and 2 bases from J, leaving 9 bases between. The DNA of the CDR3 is TGTGCCTGGAGTGAGGGGGGGCCCTACGAGCAGTACTTC. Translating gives CAWSEGGPYEQYF. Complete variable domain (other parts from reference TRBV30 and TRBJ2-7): SQTIHQWPATLVQPVGSPLSLECTVEGTSNPNLYWYRQAAGRGLQLLFYSVGIGQISSEVPQNLSASRPQDRQFILSSKKLLLSDSGFYLCAWSEGGPYEQYFGPGTRLTVT.

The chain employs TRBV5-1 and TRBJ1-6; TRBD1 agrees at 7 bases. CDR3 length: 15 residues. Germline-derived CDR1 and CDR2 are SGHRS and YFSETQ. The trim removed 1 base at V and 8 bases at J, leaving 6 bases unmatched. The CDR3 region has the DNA TGCGCCAGCAGCTTGTCAGGGGGGCCGGATTCACCCCTCCACTTT. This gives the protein CASSLSGGPDSPLHF.

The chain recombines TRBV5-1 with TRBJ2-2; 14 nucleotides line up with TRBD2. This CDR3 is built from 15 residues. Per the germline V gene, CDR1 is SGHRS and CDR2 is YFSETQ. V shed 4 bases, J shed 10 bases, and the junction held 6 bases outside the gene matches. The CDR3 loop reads CASSETSGRALELFF. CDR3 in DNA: TGCGCCAGCAGCGAGACTAGCGGGAGGGCCCTGGAGCTGTTTTTT.

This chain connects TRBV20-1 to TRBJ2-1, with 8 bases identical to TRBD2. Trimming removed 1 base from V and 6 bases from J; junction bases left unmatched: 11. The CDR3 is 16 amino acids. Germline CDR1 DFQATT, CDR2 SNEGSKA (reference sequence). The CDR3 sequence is CSARGPTSGLGNEQFF. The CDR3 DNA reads TGCAGTGCTAGAGGCCCCACTAGCGGCCTGGGCAATGAGCAGTTCTTC.

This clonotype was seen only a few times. The CDR3 bases are TGTGCCTGGAGTGTACTCCTGGGCCTTACCGGGGGGACTAATGAAAAACTGTTTTTT. This sequence encodes CAWSVLLGLTGGTNEKLFF. The chain uses TRBV30 and TRBJ1-4, with a tentative D call TRBD1 (5 bases). Trimming left V 0 bases short and J 2 bases short, with 22 bases between. Germline V gene sequence: CDR1 GTSNPN, CDR2 SVGIG (reference sequence). The CDR3 loop spans 19 amino acids.

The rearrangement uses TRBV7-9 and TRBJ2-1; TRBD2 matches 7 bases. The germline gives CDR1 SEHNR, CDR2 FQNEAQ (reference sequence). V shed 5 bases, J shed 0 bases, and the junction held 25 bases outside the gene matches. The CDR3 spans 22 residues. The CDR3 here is CASSPLIHPVGSGPTSYNEQFF. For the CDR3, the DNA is TGTGCCAGCAGCCCTCTCATCCACCCCGTGGGTAGCGGGCCTACCTCCTACAATGAGCAGTTCTTC.

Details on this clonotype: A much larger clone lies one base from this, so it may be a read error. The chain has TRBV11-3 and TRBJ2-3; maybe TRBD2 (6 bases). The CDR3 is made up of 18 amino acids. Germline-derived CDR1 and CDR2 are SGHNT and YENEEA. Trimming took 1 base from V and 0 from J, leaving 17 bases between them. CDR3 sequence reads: CASSLVSPPSESTDTQYF. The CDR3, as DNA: TGTGCCAGCAGCTTAGTTTCGCCCCCTAGCGAGAGCACAGATACGCAGTATTTT.

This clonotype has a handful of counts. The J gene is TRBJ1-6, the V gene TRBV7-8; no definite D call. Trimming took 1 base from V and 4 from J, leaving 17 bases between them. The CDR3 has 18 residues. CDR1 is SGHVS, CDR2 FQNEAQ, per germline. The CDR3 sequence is CASSLGGRGSSYNSPLHF. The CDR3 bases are TGTGCCAGCAGCTTAGGGGGTCGAGGGAGCTCTTATAATTCACCCCTCCACTTT.

This chain's CDR3 is CASSAGTGAYEQYF. The CDR3 nucleotides read TGCGCCAGCAGCGCCGGGACAGGGGCCTACGAGCAGTACTTC. The chain combines TRBV5-1 with TRBJ2-7; TRBD1 matches 10 bases. Trimming cost V 4 bases and J 2 bases; bases outside gene matches: 3. The CDR3 length is 14 residues. CDR1 is SGHRS, CDR2 YFSETQ, per germline.

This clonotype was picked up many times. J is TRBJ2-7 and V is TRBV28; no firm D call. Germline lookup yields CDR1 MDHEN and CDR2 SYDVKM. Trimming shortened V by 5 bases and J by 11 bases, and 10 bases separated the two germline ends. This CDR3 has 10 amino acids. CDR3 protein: CASSGSEKYF. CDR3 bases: TGTGCCAGCAGTGGCTCGGAGAAGTACTTC.

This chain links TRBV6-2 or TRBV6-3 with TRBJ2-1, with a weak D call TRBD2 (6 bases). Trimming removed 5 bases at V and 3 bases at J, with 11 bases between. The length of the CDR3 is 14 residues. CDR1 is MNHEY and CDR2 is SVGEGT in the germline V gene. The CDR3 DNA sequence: TGTGCCAGCAGTCCGCGGGGCGTCTACAATGAGCAGTTCTTC. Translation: CASSPRGVYNEQFF.

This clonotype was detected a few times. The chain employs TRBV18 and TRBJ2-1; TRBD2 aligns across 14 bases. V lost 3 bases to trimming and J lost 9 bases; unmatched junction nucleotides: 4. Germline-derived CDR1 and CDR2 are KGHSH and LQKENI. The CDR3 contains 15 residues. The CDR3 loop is CASSPGTSGGTEQFF. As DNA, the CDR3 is TGTGCCAGCTCACCCGGGACTAGCGGGGGTACTGAGCAGTTCTTC.

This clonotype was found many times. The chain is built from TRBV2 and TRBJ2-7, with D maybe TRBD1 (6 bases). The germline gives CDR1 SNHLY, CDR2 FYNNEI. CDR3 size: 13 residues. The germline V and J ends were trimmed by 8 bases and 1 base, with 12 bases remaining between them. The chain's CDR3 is CASGQTGSYEQYF. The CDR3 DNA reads TGTGCCAGCGGCCAGACAGGATCCTACGAGCAGTACTTC.

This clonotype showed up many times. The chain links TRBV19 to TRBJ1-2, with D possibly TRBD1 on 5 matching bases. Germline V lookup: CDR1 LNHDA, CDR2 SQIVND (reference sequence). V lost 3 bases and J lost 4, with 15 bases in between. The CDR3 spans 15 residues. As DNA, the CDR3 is TGTGCCAGTAGTATCGGCCTGGACATCATCTATGGCTACACCTTC. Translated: CASSIGLDIIYGYTF.

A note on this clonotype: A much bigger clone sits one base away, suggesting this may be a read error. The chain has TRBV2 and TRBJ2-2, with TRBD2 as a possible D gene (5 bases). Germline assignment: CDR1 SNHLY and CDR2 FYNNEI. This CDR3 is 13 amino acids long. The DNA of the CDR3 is TGTGCCAGCAACGCGGTTGGAGACGGGGAGATGTTTTTT. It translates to CASNAVGDGEMFF.

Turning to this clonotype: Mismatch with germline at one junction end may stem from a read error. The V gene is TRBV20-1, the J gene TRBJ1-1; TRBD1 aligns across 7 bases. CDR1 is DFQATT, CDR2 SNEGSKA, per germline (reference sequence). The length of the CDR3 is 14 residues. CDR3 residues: CSAREGDRDTEAFF. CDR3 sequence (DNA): TGCAGTGCTAGGGAGGGAGACAGGGACACAGAAGCTTTCTTT.

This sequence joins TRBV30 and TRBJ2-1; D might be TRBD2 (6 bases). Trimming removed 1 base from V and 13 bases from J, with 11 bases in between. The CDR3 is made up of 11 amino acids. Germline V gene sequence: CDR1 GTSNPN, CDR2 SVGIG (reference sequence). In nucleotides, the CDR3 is TGTGCCTGGAGTGACCGGGACTTTCAGTTCTTC. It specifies CAWSDRDFQFF.

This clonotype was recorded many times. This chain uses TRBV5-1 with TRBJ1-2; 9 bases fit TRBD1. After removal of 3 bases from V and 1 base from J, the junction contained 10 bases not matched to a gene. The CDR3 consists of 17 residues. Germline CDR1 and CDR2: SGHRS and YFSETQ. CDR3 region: CASSSRTGQGFNYGYTF. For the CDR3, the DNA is TGCGCCAGCAGCTCCCGAACAGGACAGGGGTTTAACTATGGCTACACCTTC.

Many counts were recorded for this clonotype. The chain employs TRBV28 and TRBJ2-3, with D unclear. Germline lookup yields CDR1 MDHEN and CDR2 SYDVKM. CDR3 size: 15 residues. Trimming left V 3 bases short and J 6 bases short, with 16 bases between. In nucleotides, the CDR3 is TGTGCCAGCAGTTTTCTTGGGCTCCCAGCTGATACGCAGTATTTT. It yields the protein CASSFLGLPADTQYF.

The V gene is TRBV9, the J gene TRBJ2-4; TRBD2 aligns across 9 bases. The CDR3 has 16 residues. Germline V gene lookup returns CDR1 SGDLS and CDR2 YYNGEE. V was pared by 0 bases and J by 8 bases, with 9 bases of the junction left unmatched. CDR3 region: CASSVGRGSGSYIQYF. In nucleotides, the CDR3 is TGTGCCAGCAGCGTAGGCAGGGGTAGCGGGAGCTACATTCAGTACTTC.

CDR3 residues: CASSPQAATTGELFF. CDR3 DNA sequence: TGTGCCAGCAGTCCCCAGGCCGCGACTACCGGGGAGCTGTTTTTT. The chain has TRBV14 and TRBJ2-2, with D unresolved. CDR1 is SGHDN, CDR2 FVKESK, per germline. The CDR3 is made up of 15 amino acids. Trimming stripped 6 bases from V and 5 bases from J, with 16 bases between.

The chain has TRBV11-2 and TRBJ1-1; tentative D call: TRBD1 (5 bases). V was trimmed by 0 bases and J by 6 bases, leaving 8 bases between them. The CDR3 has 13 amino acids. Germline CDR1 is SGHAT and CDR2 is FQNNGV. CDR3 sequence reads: CASSLDRGSEAFF. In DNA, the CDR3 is TGTGCCAGCAGCTTAGATCGGGGGTCTGAAGCTTTCTTT.

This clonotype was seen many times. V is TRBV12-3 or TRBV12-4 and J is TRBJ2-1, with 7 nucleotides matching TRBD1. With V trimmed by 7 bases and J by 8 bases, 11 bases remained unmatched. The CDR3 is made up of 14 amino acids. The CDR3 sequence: CASTSTGKGDEQFF. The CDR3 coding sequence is TGTGCCAGCACCTCGACAGGGAAAGGGGATGAGCAGTTCTTC.

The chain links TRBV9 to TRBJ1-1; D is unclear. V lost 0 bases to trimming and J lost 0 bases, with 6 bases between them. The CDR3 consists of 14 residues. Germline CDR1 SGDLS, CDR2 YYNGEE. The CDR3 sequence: CASSVDAVNTEAFF. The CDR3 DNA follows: TGTGCCAGCAGCGTAGATGCGGTGAACACTGAAGCTTTCTTT.

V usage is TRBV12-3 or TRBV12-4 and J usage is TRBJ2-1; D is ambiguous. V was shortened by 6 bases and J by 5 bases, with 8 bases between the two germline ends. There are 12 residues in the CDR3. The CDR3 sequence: CASSQYNNEQFF. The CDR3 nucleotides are TGTGCCAGCAGCCAGTATAACAATGAGCAGTTCTTC.

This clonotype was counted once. CDR3 sequence: CASSPFSQGASDTQYF. The CDR3 nucleotides are TGTGCCAGCAGTCCTTTCTCACAGGGGGCATCAGATACGCAGTATTTT. The chain has TRBV27 and TRBJ2-3; 9 bases fit TRBD1. The CDR3 sequence is 16 residues long. V shed 5 bases, J shed 4 bases, and the junction held 10 bases outside the gene matches. Germline-derived CDR1 and CDR2 are MNHEY and SMNVEV (reference sequence).

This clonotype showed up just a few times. CDR3 loop: CASSQVGSGWEPQHF. As DNA, the CDR3 is TGCGCCAGCAGCCAAGTAGGTTCGGGGTGGGAGCCCCAGCATTTT. This chain joins TRBV4-1 and TRBJ1-5; D gene unclear. The CDR3 contains 15 residues. Germline assignment: CDR1 MGHRA and CDR2 YSYEKL. V dropped 1 base and J dropped 8 bases, with 15 bases sitting between them.

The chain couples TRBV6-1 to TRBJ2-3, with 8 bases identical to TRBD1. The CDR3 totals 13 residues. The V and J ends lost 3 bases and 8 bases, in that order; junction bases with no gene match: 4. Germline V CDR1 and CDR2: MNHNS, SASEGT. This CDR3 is CASSDRGQVTQYF. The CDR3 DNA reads TGTGCCAGCAGTGACAGGGGGCAGGTTACGCAGTATTTT.

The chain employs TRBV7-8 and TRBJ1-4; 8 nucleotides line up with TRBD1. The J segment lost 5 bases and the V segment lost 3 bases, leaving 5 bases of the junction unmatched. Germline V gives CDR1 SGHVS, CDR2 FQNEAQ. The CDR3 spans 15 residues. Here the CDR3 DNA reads TGTGCCAGCAGCTTCACAGGGGGACGGAATGAAAAACTGTTTTTT. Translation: CASSFTGGRNEKLFF.

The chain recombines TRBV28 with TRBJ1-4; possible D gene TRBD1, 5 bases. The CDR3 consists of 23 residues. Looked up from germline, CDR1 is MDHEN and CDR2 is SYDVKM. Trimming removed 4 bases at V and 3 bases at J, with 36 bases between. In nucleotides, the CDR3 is TGTGCCAGCAGTTCCCGGGGGGAAACCATATGGGACTTTAGGAGGGGACCTAATGAAAAACTGTTTTTT. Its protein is CASSSRGETIWDFRRGPNEKLFF.